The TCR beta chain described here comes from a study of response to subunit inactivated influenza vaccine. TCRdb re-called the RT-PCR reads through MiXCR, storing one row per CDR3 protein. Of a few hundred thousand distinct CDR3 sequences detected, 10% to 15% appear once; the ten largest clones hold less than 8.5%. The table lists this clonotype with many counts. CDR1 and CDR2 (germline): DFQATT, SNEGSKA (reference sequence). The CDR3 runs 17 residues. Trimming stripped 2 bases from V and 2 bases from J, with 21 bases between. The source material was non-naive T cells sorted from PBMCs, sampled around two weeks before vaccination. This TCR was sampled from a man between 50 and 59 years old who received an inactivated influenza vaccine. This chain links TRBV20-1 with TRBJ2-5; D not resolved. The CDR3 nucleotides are TGCAGTGCTAGATCCCCGGCCCACTTTGAGGAGCAAGAGACCCAGTACTTC. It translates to CSARSPAHFEEQETQYF.